This is a list of T cell receptor beta chains from one sample in a study of identical twins' blood T cells. TCRdb re-analysed the 5' RACE reads in MiXCR, keeping a single row per CDR3 protein. Counted here are 300,000 to 450,000 distinct CDR3 sequences, 25% to 35% occurring once; the ten biggest clones make up 5.5% to 6.5%. Sequenced sample: PBMCs. All receptors derive from a woman between 18 and 49 years old in good health. Both conserved end residues are trimmed from each CDR3. The D gene is left open where the match is weak.

D gene: NA; V gene: TRBV5-1; J gene: TRBJ2-1; CDR3 length: 14; CDR3 protein: ASSLTGSLGVHEQF
D gene: NA; V gene: TRBV13; J gene: TRBJ2-2; CDR3 length: 13; CDR3 protein: ASSRRGVVTGELF
D gene: NA; V gene: TRBV2; J gene: TRBJ2-2; CDR3 length: 12; CDR3 protein: ASSEGWGAGELF
D gene: NA; V gene: TRBV4-1; J gene: TRBJ1-1; CDR3 length: 12; CDR3 protein: ASSPEATRTEAF
D gene: NA; V gene: TRBV29-1; J gene: TRBJ1-2; CDR3 length: 10; CDR3 protein: SVGRLADGYT
D gene: NA; V gene: TRBV10-3; J gene: TRBJ1-5; CDR3 length: 10; CDR3 protein: ATNDLNQPQH
D gene: NA; V gene: TRBV5-8; J gene: TRBJ1-1; CDR3 length: 11; CDR3 protein: ASSLRRGSEAF
D gene: NA; V gene: TRBV6-2/TRBV6-3; J gene: TRBJ1-6; CDR3 length: 12; CDR3 protein: ASSSQGRNSPLH
D gene: NA; V gene: TRBV29-1; J gene: TRBJ1-1; CDR3 length: 9; CDR3 protein: SVLRDTEAF
D gene: NA; V gene: TRBV3-1; J gene: TRBJ2-2; CDR3 length: 12; CDR3 protein: ASSQMRNTGELF
D gene: NA; V gene: TRBV5-5; J gene: TRBJ1-2; CDR3 length: 11; CDR3 protein: ASSLDEVSGYT
D gene: TRBD2; V gene: TRBV20-1; J gene: TRBJ2-5; CDR3 length: 13; CDR3 protein: SATGILAAQETQY
D gene: NA; V gene: TRBV7-9; J gene: TRBJ1-1; CDR3 length: 9; CDR3 protein: ASSSGHMAF
D gene: NA; V gene: TRBV2; J gene: TRBJ1-4; CDR3 length: 12; CDR3 protein: ASSVTSADEKLF
D gene: NA; V gene: TRBV29-1; J gene: TRBJ1-2; CDR3 length: 13; CDR3 protein: STLSGTSVGYGYT
D gene: TRBD1; V gene: TRBV4-3; J gene: TRBJ2-2; CDR3 length: 14; CDR3 protein: ASSHLTGVATGELF
D gene: NA; V gene: TRBV7-2; J gene: TRBJ1-1; CDR3 length: 12; CDR3 protein: ASSLLIGKSEAF
D gene: NA; V gene: TRBV5-1; J gene: TRBJ1-1; CDR3 length: 14; CDR3 protein: ASSVTVGGRNTEAF
D gene: NA; V gene: TRBV20-1; J gene: TRBJ2-1; CDR3 length: 13; CDR3 protein: SASDRTRFYNEQF
D gene: TRBD1; V gene: TRBV20-1; J gene: TRBJ1-2; CDR3 length: 12; CDR3 protein: SARAGTEFYGYT
D gene: TRBD2; V gene: TRBV20-1; J gene: TRBJ2-1; CDR3 length: 16; CDR3 protein: SARDRSGGTSSYNEQF
D gene: NA; V gene: TRBV7-2; J gene: TRBJ2-5; CDR3 length: 10; CDR3 protein: ASSSLGQTQY
D gene: TRBD2; V gene: TRBV20-1; J gene: TRBJ2-3; CDR3 length: 15; CDR3 protein: SAATRTSWRFEDTQY
D gene: NA; V gene: TRBV20-1; J gene: TRBJ1-5; CDR3 length: 10; CDR3 protein: SVRGSNQPQH
D gene: TRBD2; V gene: TRBV20-1; J gene: TRBJ2-7; CDR3 length: 12; CDR3 protein: SALKRGMNYEQY
D gene: NA; V gene: TRBV27; J gene: TRBJ1-1; CDR3 length: 13; CDR3 protein: ASNPGQPMNTEAF
D gene: NA; V gene: TRBV3-1; J gene: TRBJ1-3; CDR3 length: 13; CDR3 protein: ASSQVSGYGNTIY
D gene: NA; V gene: TRBV2; J gene: TRBJ2-7; CDR3 length: 11; CDR3 protein: ASTLGGSYEQY